The entry below gives a single T cell receptor (beta chain) sequence along with its context. Its antigen is currently not known. No qualities accompany the bases; no much larger clone lies one base away. Reading the germline V gene gives CDR1 SGDLS and CDR2 YYNGEE. V is cut back by 0 bases and J by 4 bases, with 4 bases in the junction unmatched. The CDR3 sequence holds 15 residues, the cysteine and phenylalanine included. Just CDR3 DNA is preserved here, 45 bases in frame from base 1. Collaborating institutions collected whole blood in K2EDTA tubes following their own protocols. For TCRbeta analysis, collaborators shipped samples in one of three forms: frozen whole blood, isolated PBMCs, or DNA extracted from either of those sample types. The entry originates in a study of blood T cell repertoires in COVID-19 (TCRdb year 2020). Some background on the complete study: The collaborator samples originated in the United States, Italy and Spain and spanned the acute and convalescent phases of COVID-19. The prospective study material was composed of cDNA or gDNA derived from T cells, B-cell-depleted T cells, or PBMCs. The dataset comprised deeply sampled blood TCRbeta repertoires from subjects exposed to, actively infected with, or recovered from COVID-19. The repertoires were made available in a free public database intended to serve as a resource for research on the immune response to SARS-CoV-2. The samples were drawn from the first 160 participants of the ongoing ImmuneRACE study and from over 950 subjects provided by 6 global collaborators. A de-identified subject ID, COVID-19 status, age in years and sex were almost always included in the sample metadata. Where available, HLA class I and class II types were obtained from metadata supplied by the sample provider rather than from assay-based typing. The investigation overall reported the following: Clinical and demographic metadata were provided uncurated, with the amount varying by source and participant.

TCRbeta CDR3 regions were amplified from genomic DNA using the immunoSEQ Assay, a bias-controlled multiplex PCR. Concerning the study's data processing: The number of nucleated cells in each sample was estimated by amplification of reference gene primers within the assay. Sequence reads were collapsed and filtered to measure the absolute abundance of every unique TCRbeta CDR3 rearrangement. For each sample, productive Simpson clonality was calculated by taking the square root of Simpson's diversity index across productive rearrangements. Sourced from immuneACCESS, this table was stored by TCRdb with only in-frame sequences that have V and J called. A share of the clones is absent; for the studies checked, an unresolved V gene accounts for under half, and the remainder has no known explanation. The V and J calls and clone size come from that table; D and trimming were worked out from the DNA. This sample comprises about 50,000 clones, roughly 84% of them detected only once. Of the sample, approximately 15% is held by the ten largest clones.

The chain is encoded by TRBV9 joined to TRBJ2-1; TRBD1 agrees with 7 junctional bases. Sequencing was performed on peripheral blood. The receptor was isolated from a human donor with active COVID-19. The donor label of this sample is uncertain. The nucleotide sequence reads as follows: TGTGCCAGCAGCGTAGATGGGGACAGATACAATGAGCAGTTCTTC. Its coded protein is CASSVDGDRYNEQFF.